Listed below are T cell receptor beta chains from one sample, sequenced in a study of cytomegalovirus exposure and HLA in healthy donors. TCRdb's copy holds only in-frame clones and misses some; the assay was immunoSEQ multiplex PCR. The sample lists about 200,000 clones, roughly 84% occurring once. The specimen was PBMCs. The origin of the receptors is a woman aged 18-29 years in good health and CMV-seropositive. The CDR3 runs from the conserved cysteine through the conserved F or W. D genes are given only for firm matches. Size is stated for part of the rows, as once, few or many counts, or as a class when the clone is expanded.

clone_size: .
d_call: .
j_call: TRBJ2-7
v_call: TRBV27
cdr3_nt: TGTGCCAGCAGTCCTGAGCGGTTCGGGTACGAGCAGTACTTC
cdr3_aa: CASSPERFGYEQYF

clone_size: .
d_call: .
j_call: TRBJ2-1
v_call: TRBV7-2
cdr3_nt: TGTGCCAGCAGCTTAGCGAGGGGGGAGGGAGGGCTTTACAATGAGCAGTTCTTC
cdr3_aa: CASSLARGEGGLYNEQFF

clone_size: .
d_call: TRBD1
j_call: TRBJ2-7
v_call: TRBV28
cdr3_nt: TGTGCCAGCAGTAACGACAGGGGTGGGCAGTACTTC
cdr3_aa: CASSNDRGGQYF

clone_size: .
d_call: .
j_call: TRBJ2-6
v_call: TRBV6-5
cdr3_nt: TGTGCCAGCAGTCGACACAACTCTGGGGCCAACGTCCTGACTTTC
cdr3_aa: CASSRHNSGANVLTF

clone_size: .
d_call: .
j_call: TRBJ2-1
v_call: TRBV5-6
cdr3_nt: TGTGCCAGCACCCGAGCGAACTCCTACAATGAGCAGTTCTTC
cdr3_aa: CASTRANSYNEQFF

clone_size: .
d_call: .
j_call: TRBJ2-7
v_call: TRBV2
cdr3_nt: TGTGCCAGCAGTCCCCGACTTCTCCTCTACGAGCAGTACTTC
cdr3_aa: CASSPRLLLYEQYF

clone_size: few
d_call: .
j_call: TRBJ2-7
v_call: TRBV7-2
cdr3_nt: TGTGCCAGCAGCTCTTACCCCATCAGTGAGCAGTACTTC
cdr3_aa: CASSSYPISEQYF

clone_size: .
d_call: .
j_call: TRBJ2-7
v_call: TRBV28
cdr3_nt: TGTGCCAGCAGTTTATTAATCGAGCAGTACTTC
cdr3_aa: CASSLLIEQYF

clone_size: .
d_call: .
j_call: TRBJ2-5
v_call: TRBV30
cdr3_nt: TGTGCCTGGACAGGACAACTACAAGAGACCCAGTACTTC
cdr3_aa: CAWTGQLQETQYF

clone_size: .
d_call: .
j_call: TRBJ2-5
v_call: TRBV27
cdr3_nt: TGTGCCAGCAGATCCCTGGAGGATCCCCGCGAGACCCAGTACTTC
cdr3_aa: CASRSLEDPRETQYF

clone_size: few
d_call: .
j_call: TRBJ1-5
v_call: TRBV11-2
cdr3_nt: TGTGCCAGCAGCTTATATTCGGGACAGCCCCAGCATTTT
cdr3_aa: CASSLYSGQPQHF

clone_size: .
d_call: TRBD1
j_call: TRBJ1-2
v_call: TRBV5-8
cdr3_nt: TGTGCCAGCAGCCCAGGAGGGGGCGCGGCTGGCTACACCTTC
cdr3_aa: CASSPGGGAAGYTF

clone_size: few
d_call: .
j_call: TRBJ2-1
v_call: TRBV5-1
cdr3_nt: TGCGCCAGCAGCTCGCCTGAGGATGAGCAGTTCTTC
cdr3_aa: CASSSPEDEQFF

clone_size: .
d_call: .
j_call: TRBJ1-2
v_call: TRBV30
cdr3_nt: TGTGCCTCCGAGAGCATCCAGACTGCCAACTATGGCTACACCTTC
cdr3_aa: CASESIQTANYGYTF

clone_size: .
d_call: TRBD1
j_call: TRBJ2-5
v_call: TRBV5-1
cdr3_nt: TGCGCCAGCAGCACGTGGACAGGGTTGGAGGAGACCCAGTACTTC
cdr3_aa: CASSTWTGLEETQYF

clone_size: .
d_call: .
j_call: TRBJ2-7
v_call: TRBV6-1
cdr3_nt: TGTGCCAGCAGGACCTACACTACAGGGACCTACGAGCAGTACTTC
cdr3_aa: CASRTYTTGTYEQYF

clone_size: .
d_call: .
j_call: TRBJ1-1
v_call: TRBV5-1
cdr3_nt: TGCGCCAGCAGCGCCGCGCCCCAAGGGGACACTGAAGCTTTCTTT
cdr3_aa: CASSAAPQGDTEAFF

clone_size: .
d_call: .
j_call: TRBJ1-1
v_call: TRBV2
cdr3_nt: TGTGCCAGCTCCAGGGGCGAATCGTACACTGAAGCTTTCTTT
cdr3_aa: CASSRGESYTEAFF

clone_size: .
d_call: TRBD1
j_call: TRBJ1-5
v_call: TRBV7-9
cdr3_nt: TGTGCCAGCAGAGGGGACAGGGATCAGCCCCAGCATTTT
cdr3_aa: CASRGDRDQPQHF

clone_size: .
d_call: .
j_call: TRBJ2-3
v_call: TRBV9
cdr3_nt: TGTGCCAGCAGCGTATACCACGCAGCAGATACGCAGTATTTT
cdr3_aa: CASSVYHAADTQYF

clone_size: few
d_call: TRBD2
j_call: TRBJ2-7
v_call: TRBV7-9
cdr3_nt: TGTGCCAGCAGCCGACTCCCAAGCGGGATCTCCTACGAGCAGTACTTC
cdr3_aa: CASSRLPSGISYEQYF

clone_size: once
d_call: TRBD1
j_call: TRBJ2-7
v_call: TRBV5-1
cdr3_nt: TGCGCCAGCAGCTTCGAGGGGGCAGTCGAGCAGTACTTC
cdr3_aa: CASSFEGAVEQYF

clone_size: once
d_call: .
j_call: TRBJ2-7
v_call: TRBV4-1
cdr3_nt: TGCGCCAGCAGCCAACTCCCTGTGGGGGCCGGGCAGTACTTC
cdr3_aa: CASSQLPVGAGQYF

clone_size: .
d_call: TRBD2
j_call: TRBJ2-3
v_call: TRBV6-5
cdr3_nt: TGTGCCACCTTTTTGCGGGAGTTAGATACGCAGTATTTT
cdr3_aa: CATFLRELDTQYF

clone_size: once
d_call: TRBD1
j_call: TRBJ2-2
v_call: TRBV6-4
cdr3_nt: TGTGCCAGCAGTGAGTCGGACAGGGACACCGGGGAGCTGTTTTTT
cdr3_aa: CASSESDRDTGELFF

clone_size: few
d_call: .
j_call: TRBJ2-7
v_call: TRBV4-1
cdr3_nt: TGCGCCAGCAGCCTAGGCGGTCCCTCCTACGAGCAGTACTTC
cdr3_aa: CASSLGGPSYEQYF

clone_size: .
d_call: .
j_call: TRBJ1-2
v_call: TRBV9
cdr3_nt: TGTGCCAGCTCGCGAGAGGCGGGGATTAACTATGGCTACACCTTC
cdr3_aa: CASSREAGINYGYTF

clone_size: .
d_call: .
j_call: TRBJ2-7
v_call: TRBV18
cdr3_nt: TGTGCCAGCTCCTCCGCAGGGCCCAGCTCCTACGAGCAGTACTTC
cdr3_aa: CASSSAGPSSYEQYF

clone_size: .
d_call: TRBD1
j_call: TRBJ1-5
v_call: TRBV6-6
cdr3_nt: TGTGCCAGCAGCTACCGGGACAGCCTCAATCAGCCCCAGCATTTT
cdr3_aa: CASSYRDSLNQPQHF

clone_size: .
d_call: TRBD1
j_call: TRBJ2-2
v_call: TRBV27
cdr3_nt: TGTGCCAGCACTCACTGGGACAGCCAATACACCGGGGAGCTGTTTTTT
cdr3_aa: CASTHWDSQYTGELFF

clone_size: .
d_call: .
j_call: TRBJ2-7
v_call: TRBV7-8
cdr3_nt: TGTGCCAGCAGCTTAAGAGGGCTCTACTACGAGCAGTACTTC
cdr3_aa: CASSLRGLYYEQYF

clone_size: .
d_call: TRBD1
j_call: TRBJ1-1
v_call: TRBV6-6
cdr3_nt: TGTGCCAGCAGTTATGACAGGGACACTGAAGCTTTCTTT
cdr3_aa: CASSYDRDTEAFF

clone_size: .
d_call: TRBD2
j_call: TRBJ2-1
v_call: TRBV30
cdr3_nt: TGTGCCTGGAGTGTCTCCGGACTAGCGGGCCAATGGAATGAGCAGTTCTTC
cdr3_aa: CAWSVSGLAGQWNEQFF

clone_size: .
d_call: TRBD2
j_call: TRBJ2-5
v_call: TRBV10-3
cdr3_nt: TGTGCCATCAGTGATTGGACTAGTTCGCGAGAGACCCAGTACTTC
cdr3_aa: CAISDWTSSRETQYF

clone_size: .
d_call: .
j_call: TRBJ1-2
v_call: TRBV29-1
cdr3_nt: TGCAGCGTCCTCCCACTACGAGATAACTATGGCTACACCTTC
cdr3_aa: CSVLPLRDNYGYTF

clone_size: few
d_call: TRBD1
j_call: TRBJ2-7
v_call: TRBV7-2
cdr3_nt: TGTGCCAGCAGCCTCCGGACAGGAAACTACGAGCAGTACTTC
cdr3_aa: CASSLRTGNYEQYF

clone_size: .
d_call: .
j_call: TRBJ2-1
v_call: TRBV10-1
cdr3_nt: TGCGCCAGCAGTGAAGGGCTTCCGGGGAATGAGCAGTTCTTC
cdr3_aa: CASSEGLPGNEQFF